This T cell receptor (beta chain) was captured by sequencing in a study of blood T cell repertoires in COVID-19. TCRdb's copy holds only in-frame clones and misses some; the assay was immunoSEQ multiplex PCR. The table has 100,000 to 150,000 clones, 80% seen once. This clone was counted between two and nine times. Other DNA sequences in the same sample also yield this CDR3. Germline V CDR1 and CDR2: LGHDT, YNNKEL (reference sequence). V was trimmed by 3 bases and J by 1 base, leaving 6 bases between them. CDR3 length: 13 amino acids. This receptor was obtained from a man aged 65-85 years with acute or convalescent COVID-19. The material sequenced was peripheral blood. The chain has TRBV3-1 (or the pseudogene TRBV3-2) and TRBJ1-1; D is possibly TRBD1 (6 bases). The CDR3, as DNA: TGTGCCAGCAGCCAGACAGGGAACACTGAAGCTTTCTTT. Translating gives CASSQTGNTEAFF.